The 11 T cell receptor beta chains presented below share a single source sample, sequenced in a study of early stage breast cancer tumors. Libraries were prepared by immunoSEQ multiplex PCR; TCRdb keeps only in-frame clonotypes and omits some of them. The sample lists 9,000 to 10,000 clones, 64% occurring once. Sequencing was done on a sample of breast tumor tissue. Receptors originate from a person between 55 and 69 years old with breast cancer.

V is TRBV6-5 and J is TRBJ1-5; D not certain. Germline V gene data show CDR1 as MNHEY and CDR2 as SVGAGI. Trimming left V 0 bases short and J 0 bases short, with 3 bases between. CDR3 size: 14 residues. CDR3 amino acids: CASSYSHSNQPQHF. DNA of the CDR3: TGTGCCAGCAGTTACTCCCATAGCAATCAGCCCCAGCATTTT.

The chain employs TRBV5-4 and TRBJ1-3; a weak D match, TRBD1 (6 bases). Trimming left V 4 bases short and J 2 bases short, with 16 bases between. Germline V gene sequence: CDR1 SGHNT, CDR2 YYREEE (reference sequence). The CDR3 has 16 residues. CDR3 DNA sequence: TGTGCCAGCAGCGCTGGACAGAGTAATACTGGAAACACCATATATTTT. Its protein is CASSAGQSNTGNTIYF. The variable domain in full, with the rest retrieved from reference TRBV5-4 and TRBJ1-3, is ETGVTQSPTHLIKTRGQQVTLRCSSQSGHNTVSWYQQALGQGPQFIFQYYREEENGRGNFPPRFSGLQFPNYSSELNVNALELDDSALYLCASSAGQSNTGNTIYFGEGSWLTVV.

This clone was observed a handful of times. This chain joins TRBV6-1 and TRBJ1-6; D might be TRBD1 (5 bases). Trimming cost V 4 bases and J 10 bases, with 11 bases left between them. CDR3 length: 13 amino acids. In germline, CDR1 is MNHNS, CDR2 SASEGT. CDR3: CASSGRDGSPLHF. The CDR3 DNA sequence: TGTGCCAGCAGTGGCAGGGATGGCTCACCCCTCCACTTT.

V and J are TRBV6-1 and TRBJ2-5; possibly TRBD2 for D (6 bases). This CDR3 comprises 14 residues. Germline CDR1 is MNHNS and CDR2 is SASEGT. V lost 6 bases to trimming and J lost 7 bases, with 18 bases between them. The CDR3 loop is CASSASGVYGTQYF. The DNA for the CDR3 is TGTGCCAGCAGCGCGTCGGGGGTTTACGGGACCCAGTACTTC.

As for this clone: One end of the junction fails to match germline, which may point to a read error. The genes are TRBV7-7 and TRBJ1-3, with D perhaps matching TRBD1 (5 bases). From germline, CDR1 is SSHAT and CDR2 FNYEAQ (reference sequence). This CDR3 is built from 17 residues. The CDR3 is CASSLAGRVLSGNTIYF. CDR3 bases: TGTGCTAGCAGCTTAGCTGGCAGGGTACTTTCTGGAAACACCATATATTTT.

J is TRBJ1-1 and V is TRBV6-4; D is unclear. Germline assignment: CDR1 MRHNA and CDR2 SNTAGT. The CDR3 runs to 13 residues. V lost 5 bases to trimming and J lost 7 bases, with 14 bases between them. The CDR3, as DNA: TGTGCCAGCAGTCCGACGGTGGAGGTTGAAGCTTTCTTT. Protein sequence: CASSPTVEVEAFF.

This clone appeared a single time. The genes are TRBV6-1 and TRBJ2-7; 14 positions match TRBD2. CDR3 length equals 15 residues. Germline assignment: CDR1 MNHNS and CDR2 SASEGT. Germline trimming cut 4 bases from V and 7 bases from J; bases unmatched to any gene: 6. CDR3 region: CASSVGTSGRLEQYF. As DNA, the CDR3 is TGTGCCAGCAGTGTGGGGACTAGCGGGAGATTGGAGCAGTACTTC.

This chain joins TRBV9 and TRBJ2-1; 9 bases are shared with TRBD2. The germline CDR1 and CDR2 sequences are SGDLS and YYNGEE. This CDR3 has 15 amino acids. The trim removed 1 base at V and 7 bases at J, leaving 6 bases unmatched. CDR3 region: CASSVRTSASNEQFF. CDR3 sequence (DNA): TGTGCCAGCAGCGTACGGACTAGCGCCTCGAATGAGCAGTTCTTC. Combining the CDR3 with reference TRBV9 and TRBJ2-1 gives the whole variable domain DSGVTQTPKHLITATGQRVTLRCSPRSGDLSVYWYQQSLDQGLQFLIQYYNGEERAKGNILERFSAQQFPDLHSELNLSSLELGDSALYFCASSVRTSASNEQFFGPGTRLTVL.

The genes are TRBV5-5 and TRBJ2-3; unclear D gene. V lost 3 bases to trimming and J lost 1 base, with 12 bases between them. Germline values: CDR1 SGHKS, CDR2 YYEKEE (reference sequence). The CDR3 is 15 amino acids. The CDR3 DNA is TGTGCCAGCAGCTCCCCTGGACGGGGCACAGATACGCAGTATTTT. Translating it yields CASSSPGRGTDTQYF.

This chain connects TRBV7-6 to TRBJ2-2; 7 bases line up with TRBD1. The CDR3 has 14 residues. V dropped 4 bases and J dropped 8; count of bases not matched to a gene: 7. Per the germline V gene, CDR1 is SGHVS and CDR2 is FNYEAQ. The CDR3 loop is CASSSRQGSGELFF. The CDR3 DNA sequence: TGTGCCAGCAGCTCGCGACAGGGTTCGGGGGAGCTGTTTTTT.

This chain uses TRBV27 with TRBJ2-5, with D perhaps matching TRBD1 (5 bases). Germline lookup yields CDR1 MNHEY and CDR2 SMNVEV (reference sequence). This CDR3 spans 15 amino acids. V was shortened by 6 bases and J by 3 bases, with 17 bases between the two germline ends. The CDR3 DNA sequence: TGTGCCAGCAGCCGACGGGCAGGGTGGGAAGAGACCCAGTACTTC. It is translated as CASSRRAGWEETQYF.